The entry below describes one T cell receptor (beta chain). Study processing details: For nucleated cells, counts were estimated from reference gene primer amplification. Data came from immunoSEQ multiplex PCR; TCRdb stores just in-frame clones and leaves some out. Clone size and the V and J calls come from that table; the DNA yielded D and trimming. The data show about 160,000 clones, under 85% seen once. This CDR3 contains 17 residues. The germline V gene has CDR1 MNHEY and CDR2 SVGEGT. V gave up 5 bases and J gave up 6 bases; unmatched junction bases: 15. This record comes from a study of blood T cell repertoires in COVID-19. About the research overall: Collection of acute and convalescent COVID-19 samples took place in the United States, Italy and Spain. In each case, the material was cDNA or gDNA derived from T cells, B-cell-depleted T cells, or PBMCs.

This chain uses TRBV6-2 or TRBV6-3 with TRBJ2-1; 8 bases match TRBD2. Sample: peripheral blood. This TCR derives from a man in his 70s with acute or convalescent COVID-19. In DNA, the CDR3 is TGTGCCAGCAGTAACCGACCTTCCGGGAGGGACGGCAATGAGCAGTTCTTC. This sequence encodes CASSNRPSGRDGNEQFF.